This TCR beta chain was captured in a study of blood T cell repertoires in COVID-19. Repertoires were generated with immunoSEQ multiplex PCR, while TCRdb's copy carries only in-frame clones and drops some. The table lists 200,000 to 250,000 clones, about 88% of them singletons. CDR1 is SGHRS and CDR2 is YFSETQ in the germline V gene. The V gene end was trimmed by 3 bases and the J gene end by 8 bases; junction bases not matched to a gene: 8. The length of the CDR3 is 15 residues. Sequencing input: peripheral blood. This TCR was sampled from a woman in her thirties or forties with acute or convalescent COVID-19. The rearrangement uses TRBV5-1 and TRBJ1-4; TRBD1 matches at 9 bases. The CDR3 sequence: CASSSRTGVWEKLFF. The CDR3 DNA is TGCGCCAGCAGCTCGAGGACAGGGGTATGGGAAAAACTGTTTTTT.